This T cell receptor beta chain was sequenced in a study of shared clonotypes between healthy human individuals. The CDR3 is 15 amino acids. CDR1 SGHAT and CDR2 FQNNGV come from the germline V gene. Losses at the gene ends were 5 bases for V and 4 bases for J; bases not matched to a gene: 10. Sequencing was performed with immunoSEQ multiplex PCR; in TCRdb, only in-frame clones are kept and a portion is missing. The sample yields about 980,000 clones, over 75% seen once. The genes are TRBV11-2 and TRBJ2-5; 7 nucleotides agree with TRBD2. Sequences were obtained from memory CD4+ T cells sorted from blood. As for subset: CD45RA-negative fraction. The TCR originated in a man aged 18 to 30 in good health. The CDR3 sequence: CASSPLAGVSETQYF. CDR3 in DNA: TGTGCCAGCAGCCCCCTGGCGGGAGTATCAGAGACCCAGTACTTC.